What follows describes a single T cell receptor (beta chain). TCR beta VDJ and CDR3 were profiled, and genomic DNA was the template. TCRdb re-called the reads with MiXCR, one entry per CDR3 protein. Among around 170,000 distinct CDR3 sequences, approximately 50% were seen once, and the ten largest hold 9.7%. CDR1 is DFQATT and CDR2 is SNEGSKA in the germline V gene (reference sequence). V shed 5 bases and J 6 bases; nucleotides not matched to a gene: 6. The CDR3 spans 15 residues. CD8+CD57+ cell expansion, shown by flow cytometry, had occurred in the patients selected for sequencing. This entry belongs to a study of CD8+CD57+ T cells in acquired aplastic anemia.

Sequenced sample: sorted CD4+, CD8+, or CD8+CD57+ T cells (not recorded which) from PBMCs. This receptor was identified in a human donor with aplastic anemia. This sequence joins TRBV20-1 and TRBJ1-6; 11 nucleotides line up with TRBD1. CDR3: CSAVSGTGGNSPLHF. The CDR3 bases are TGCAGTGCTGTCTCCGGGACAGGGGGTAATTCACCCCTCCACTTT.